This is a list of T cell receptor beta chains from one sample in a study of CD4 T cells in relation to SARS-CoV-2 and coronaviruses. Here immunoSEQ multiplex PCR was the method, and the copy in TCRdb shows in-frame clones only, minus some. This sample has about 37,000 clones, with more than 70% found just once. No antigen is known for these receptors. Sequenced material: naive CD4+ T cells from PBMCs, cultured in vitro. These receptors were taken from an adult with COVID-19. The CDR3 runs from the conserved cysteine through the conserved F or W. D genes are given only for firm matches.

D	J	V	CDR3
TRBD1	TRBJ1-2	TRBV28	CASRHRDRKNYGYTF
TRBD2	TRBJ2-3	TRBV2	CASRTSGSTDTQYF
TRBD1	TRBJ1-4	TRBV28	CASSLRTGEEKLFF
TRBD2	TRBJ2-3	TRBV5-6	CASSSRTSGRSTDTQYF
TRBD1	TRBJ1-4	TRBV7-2	CASRNQGQANEKLFF
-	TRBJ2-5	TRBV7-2	CASSLYAAQETQYF
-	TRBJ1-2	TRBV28	CASSADRRIQINYGYTF
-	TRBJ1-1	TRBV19	CASSINSGTEAFF
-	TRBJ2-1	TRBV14	CASSQEGGLTINEQFF
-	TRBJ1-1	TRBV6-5	CASSYSQGRVTEAFF
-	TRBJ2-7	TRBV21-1	CASSKVSVETGQIHEQYF
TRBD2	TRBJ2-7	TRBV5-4	CASSLEAGRKVNEQYF
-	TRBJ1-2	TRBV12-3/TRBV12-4	CASGYSNYGYTF
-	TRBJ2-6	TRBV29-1	CSVVLNRDSGANVLTF
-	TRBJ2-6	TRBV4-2	CASSQDEIGSGANVLTF
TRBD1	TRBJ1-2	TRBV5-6	CASRHGAGTVYGYTF
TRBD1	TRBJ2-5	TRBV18	CASSPRQGAGETQYF
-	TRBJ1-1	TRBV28	CASSLGRGEAFF
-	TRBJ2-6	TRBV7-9	CASSEPQGAGANVLTF
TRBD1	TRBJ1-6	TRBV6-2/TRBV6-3	CASSYHGQVKSPLHF
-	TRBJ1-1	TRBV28	CAIRQGRAGNEAFF
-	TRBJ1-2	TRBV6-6	CASSPNNYGYTF
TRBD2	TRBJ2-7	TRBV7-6	CASSMVAGGLSYEQYF
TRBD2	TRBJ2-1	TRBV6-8	CASSDTSGLYNEQFF
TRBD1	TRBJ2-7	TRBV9	CASSPGGWWDSSYEQYF
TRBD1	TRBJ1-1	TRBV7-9	CASRTMGQGESFF
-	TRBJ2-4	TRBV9	CASSVDGSVKNIQYF
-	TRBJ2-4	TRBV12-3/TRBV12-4	CASSVSNKNIQYF
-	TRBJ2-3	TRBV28	CASSSFGSPFGTDTQYF
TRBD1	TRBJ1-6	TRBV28	CASSSPSGTGYQSPLHF
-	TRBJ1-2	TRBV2	CASSEFGGSSGYGYTF
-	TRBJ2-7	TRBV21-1	CAIFRGAMSYEQYF
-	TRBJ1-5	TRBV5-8	CASTPRPTNQPQHF
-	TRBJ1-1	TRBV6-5	CASSYSIGNPNTEAFF
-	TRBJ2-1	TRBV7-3	CASSLREQDEQFF
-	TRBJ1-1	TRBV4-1	CASSHGGLRMNTEAFF
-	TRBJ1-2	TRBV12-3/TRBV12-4	CASTGEGGYTF
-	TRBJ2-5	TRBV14	CASSQVGGNLETQYF
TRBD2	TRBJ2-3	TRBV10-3	CAISGTSGDTQYF
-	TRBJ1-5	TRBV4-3	CASSQDGQPNQPQHF
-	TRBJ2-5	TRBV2	CASSPGETQYF
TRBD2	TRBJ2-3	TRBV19	CASSSGLAGAIDTQYF
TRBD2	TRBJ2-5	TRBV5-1	CASSLGLASVETQYF
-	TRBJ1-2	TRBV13	CASSLGDIVDGYTF
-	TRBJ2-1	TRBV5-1	CASRIDRNEQFF
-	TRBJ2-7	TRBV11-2	CASSLLRGSSYEQYF
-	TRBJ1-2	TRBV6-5	CASRSGTNYGYTF
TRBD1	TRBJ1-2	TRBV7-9	CASSSGRTGYGYTF
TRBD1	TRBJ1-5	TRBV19	CASKTRQGNYSNQPQHF
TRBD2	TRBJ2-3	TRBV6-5	CASRTSGTQGGENF
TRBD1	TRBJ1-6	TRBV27	CASHAGQELNSPLHF
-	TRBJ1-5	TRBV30	CAWSFGSSTSNQPQHF
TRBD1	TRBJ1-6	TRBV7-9	CASSFGQGANSPLHF
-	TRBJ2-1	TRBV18	CASSPFFRYNEQFF
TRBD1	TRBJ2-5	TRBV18	CASSENRDRGTETQYF
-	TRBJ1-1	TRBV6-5	CASSYGPGSRTEAFF
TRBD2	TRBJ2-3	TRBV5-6	CASSRRAGRALSAQYF